Following are 20 T cell receptor beta chains from one sample sequenced in a study of shared clonotypes between healthy human individuals. Some clones are missing from TCRdb's copy, which holds only in-frame ones; the method was immunoSEQ multiplex PCR. There are more than 550,000 clones in the sample; roughly 88% occur only once, and about 34% lies in the top ten. The sequenced sample consisted of memory CD8+ T cells from PBMCs. Documented subset: CD45RO+ cells pooled with CCR7-negative TemRA cells. Receptors originate from a man between 18 and 29 years old in good health. Some clones in this sample may be carry-over from other donors' samples.

The chain employs TRBV11-2 and TRBJ1-5; D is ambiguous. CDR1 and CDR2 from the germline V gene are SGHAT and FQNNGV. Trimming removed 1 base from V and 7 bases from J, with 8 bases in between. CDR3 length equals 13 residues. For the CDR3, the DNA is TGTGCCAGCAGCTTAGGGGCCAGGCAGCCCCAGCATTTT. Translating gives CASSLGARQPQHF. Filled out from reference TRBV11-2 and TRBJ1-5, the complete variable domain reads EAGVAQSPRYKIIEKRQSVAFWCNPISGHATLYWYQQILGQGPKLLIQFQNNGVVDDSQLPKDRFSAERLKGVDSTLKIQPAKLEDSAVYLCASSLGARQPQHFGDGTRLSIL.

This clone was seen once. The chain couples TRBV7-9 to TRBJ2-2, with TRBD2 identical over 7 bases. Germline CDR1 reads SEHNR; CDR2 reads FQNEAQ (reference sequence). The J segment lost 2 bases and the V segment lost 5 bases, leaving 8 bases of the junction unmatched. This CDR3 comprises 16 residues. The CDR3 nucleotides are TGTGCCAGCAGCCCCGGACCGGGAGGTAACACCGGGGAGCTGTTTTTT. As protein: CASSPGPGGNTGELFF.

V and J are TRBV10-2 and TRBJ1-2; D is undetermined. Looked up from germline, CDR1 is WSHSY and CDR2 is SAAADI. V was trimmed by 0 bases and J by 4 bases, leaving 6 bases between them. The CDR3 consists of 13 residues. Here the CDR3 DNA reads TGCGCCAGCAGTGAGTCGCTCGTCTATGGCTACACCTTC. Translated, it gives CASSESLVYGYTF.

The gene calls are TRBV27 and TRBJ2-1; TRBD2 matches at 8 bases. The J segment lost 4 bases and the V segment lost 1 base, leaving 9 bases of the junction unmatched. There are 17 residues in the CDR3. Germline lookup yields CDR1 MNHEY and CDR2 SMNVEV (reference sequence). In DNA form, the CDR3 reads TGTGCCAGCAGTTTATACGGGGGACTAGTGGGTTACAATGAGCAGTTCTTC. Its protein product is CASSLYGGLVGYNEQFF.

The CDR3 DNA reads TGTGCCAGCGGAGATTTTTATGGCTACACCTTC. It codes for CASGDFYGYTF. V is TRBV27 and J is TRBJ1-2; D is unclear. Germline-derived CDR1 and CDR2 are MNHEY and SMNVEV (reference sequence). Between the trimmed V and J ends, which lost 8 bases and 5 bases, there was a span of 9 bases. The CDR3 loop spans 11 amino acids.

The chain recombines TRBV10-3 with TRBJ2-7, with TRBD2 identical over 9 bases. CDR1 and CDR2 (germline): ENHRY, SYGVKD. Losses at the gene ends were 1 base for V and 2 bases for J; bases not matched to a gene: 6. The CDR3 has 16 amino acids. The CDR3 nucleotides are TGTGCCATCAGTGAGTACTTGGCTAGCGGGACCTACGAGCAGTACTTC. Amino acid sequence: CAISEYLASGTYEQYF.

V usage is TRBV25-1 and J usage is TRBJ2-7; D might be TRBD2 (5 bases). The CDR3 has 14 amino acids. Germline values: CDR1 MGHDK, CDR2 SYGVNS. V shed 2 bases and J shed 5 bases, with 13 bases lying between them. This chain's CDR3 is CASSERRVWDEQYF. DNA of the CDR3: TGTGCCAGCAGTGAAAGGCGGGTGTGGGACGAGCAGTACTTC.

The rearrangement uses TRBV4-3 and TRBJ1-1; D unresolved. The V gene's germline CDR1 is LGHNA and CDR2 YSLEER. V gave up 1 base and J gave up 0 bases, with 15 bases separating them. The CDR3 sequence is 17 residues long. As DNA, the CDR3 is TGCGCCAGCAGCCAAGGTCTAGGGAGACCCGTGAACACTGAAGCTTTCTTT. The encoded protein is CASSQGLGRPVNTEAFF.

The CDR3 is CASSQRTSGTYEQYF. The DNA of the CDR3 is TGTGCCAGCAGTCAGAGGACTAGCGGTACCTACGAGCAGTACTTC. This chain links TRBV27 with TRBJ2-7, with 10 bases identical to TRBD2. CDR3 length equals 15 residues. V trimming: 5 bases; J trimming: 2 bases; junction bases outside the gene matches: 6. CDR1 MNHEY and CDR2 SMNVEV come from the germline V gene (reference sequence).

V usage is TRBV4-3 and J usage is TRBJ2-3; 8 positions agree with TRBD2. Germline-derived CDR1 and CDR2 are LGHNA and YSLEER. The V gene end was trimmed by 1 base and the J gene end by 3 bases; junction bases not matched to a gene: 9. CDR3 length: 17 residues. CDR3 protein: CASSQGLREALTDTQYF. The CDR3 DNA reads as TGCGCCAGCAGCCAAGGATTGCGGGAGGCTCTGACAGATACGCAGTATTTT.

Remarks on this clone: This may be a read error: a much more frequent sequence differs by one nucleotide. The V call is TRBV7-9, the J call TRBJ1-2, with D possibly being TRBD1 (6 bases). Germline CDR1 is SEHNR and CDR2 is FQNEAQ (reference sequence). The CDR3 totals 13 residues. Trimming shortened V by 5 bases and J by 5 bases, and 12 bases separated the two germline ends. CDR3 region: CASSPAGAYGYTF. The DNA for the CDR3 is TGTGCCAGCAGCCCAGCAGGGGCTTATGGCTACACCTTC.

This chain joins TRBV6-5 and TRBJ1-2; no clear D gene. Germline lookup yields CDR1 MNHEY and CDR2 SVGAGI. There are 13 residues in the CDR3. Trimming removed 0 bases at V and 4 bases at J, with 6 bases between. The CDR3: CASSYSRTYGYTF. The CDR3, as DNA: TGTGCCAGCAGTTACTCAAGGACCTATGGCTACACCTTC.

V and J are TRBV23-1 and TRBJ2-7; 7 bases agree with TRBD1. TRBV23-1 is an ORF, with its function uncertain. The CDR3 runs to 14 residues. V trimming: 6 bases; J trimming: 3 bases; junction bases outside the gene matches: 8. The CDR3 DNA sequence: TGCGCCAGCAGGAACGACGGGACAGTCTACGAGCAGTACTTC. The encoded protein is CASRNDGTVYEQYF.

The rearrangement joins TRBV28 to TRBJ1-3; no clear D. This CDR3 is built from 15 residues. V gave up 2 bases and J gave up 0 bases, with 8 bases separating them. The germline V gene encodes CDR1 MDHEN and CDR2 SYDVKM. The DNA for the CDR3 is TGTGCCAGCAGTTTAGGGTCAGGCTCTGGAAACACCATATATTTT. Translated, it gives CASSLGSGSGNTIYF.

The CDR3 sequence is CASRPGTRPFVHEQFF. CDR3 DNA sequence: TGTGCCAGCAGACCTGGGACTAGACCTTTCGTACATGAGCAGTTCTTC. The J gene is TRBJ2-1, the V gene TRBV28; the match to TRBD2 covers 8 bases. Germline CDR1 and CDR2: MDHEN and SYDVKM. This CDR3 region has 16 residues. The V and J ends lost 6 bases and 8 bases, in that order; junction bases with no gene match: 15.

The V gene is TRBV5-1, the J gene TRBJ1-1, with a possible D match to TRBD1 (5 bases). Germline-derived CDR1 and CDR2 are SGHRS and YFSETQ. The CDR3 spans 17 residues. Trimming left V 0 bases short and J 4 bases short, with 19 bases between. The chain's CDR3 is CASSLAWQGLVGTEAFF. Written as DNA, the CDR3 is TGCGCCAGCAGCTTGGCGTGGCAGGGCTTAGTTGGCACTGAAGCTTTCTTT.

This chain connects TRBV7-8 to TRBJ2-2; 10 nucleotides line up with TRBD2. The V gene end was trimmed by 5 bases and the J gene end by 7 bases; junction bases not matched to a gene: 10. This CDR3 region has 16 residues. The germline V gene encodes CDR1 SGHVS and CDR2 FQNEAQ. Here the CDR3 DNA reads TGTGCCAGCAGCCCTCTAGCGGGAGTGGTGGGCGGGGAGCTGTTTTTT. Translation: CASSPLAGVVGGELFF.

This clone was seen only once. CDR3 region: CASSQDLTGLIQETQYF. DNA of the CDR3: TGCGCCAGCAGCCAAGATTTGACGGGCCTGATCCAAGAGACCCAGTACTTC. The gene calls are TRBV4-1 and TRBJ2-5; no clear D gene. CDR3 size: 17 residues. Trimming left V 0 bases short and J 1 base short, with 15 bases between. CDR1 MGHRA and CDR2 YSYEKL come from the germline V gene.

V gene TRBV27 combines with J gene TRBJ2-4, with 10 bases identical to TRBD2. Losses at the gene ends were 4 bases for V and 9 bases for J; bases not matched to a gene: 9. CDR3 length: 15 amino acids. CDR1 and CDR2 from the germline V gene are MNHEY and SMNVEV (reference sequence). The CDR3 DNA reads TGTGCCAGCAGTTCCCCCACTAGCGGGGTTACCATTCAGTACTTC. Its protein product is CASSSPTSGVTIQYF.

The chain is built from TRBV10-3 and TRBJ2-5; 11 bases line up with TRBD1. The V segment lost 8 bases and the J segment 5 bases; nucleotides outside the gene matches: 4. The CDR3 is made up of 13 amino acids. Germline V gene lookup returns CDR1 ENHRY and CDR2 SYGVKD. The CDR3 nucleotides are TGTGCCATCGGACAGGGGGCATGGGAGACCCAGTACTTC. Translated, it gives CAIGQGAWETQYF.